Sequencing of this T cell receptor (beta chain) was carried out in a study of glioma-infiltrating T cells after dendritic cell vaccination. Only one count was recorded for this clone. Documented time point: after dendritic cell vaccination, including at tumor progression/relapse. Primers: 60 V beta forward and 13 J beta reverse. The method was immunoSEQ multiplex PCR; TCRdb's version includes in-frame clones alone and lacks a portion of them. Here the sample spans 85,000 to 100,000 clones, 81% being singletons. CDR3 length: 16 residues. The germline V and J ends were trimmed by 5 bases and 2 bases, with 16 bases remaining between them. Germline V lookup: CDR1 SGHTA, CDR2 FQGNSA.

The source material was blood, sampled after dendritic cell vaccination. V is TRBV7-2 and J is TRBJ1-5; possibly TRBD1 for D (6 bases). The TCR sequence derives from a human donor with glioblastoma. CDR3 DNA sequence: TGTGCCAGCAGCCCCAGACAGGTAATTGGCAATCAGCCCCAGCATTTT. It is translated as CASSPRQVIGNQPQHF.